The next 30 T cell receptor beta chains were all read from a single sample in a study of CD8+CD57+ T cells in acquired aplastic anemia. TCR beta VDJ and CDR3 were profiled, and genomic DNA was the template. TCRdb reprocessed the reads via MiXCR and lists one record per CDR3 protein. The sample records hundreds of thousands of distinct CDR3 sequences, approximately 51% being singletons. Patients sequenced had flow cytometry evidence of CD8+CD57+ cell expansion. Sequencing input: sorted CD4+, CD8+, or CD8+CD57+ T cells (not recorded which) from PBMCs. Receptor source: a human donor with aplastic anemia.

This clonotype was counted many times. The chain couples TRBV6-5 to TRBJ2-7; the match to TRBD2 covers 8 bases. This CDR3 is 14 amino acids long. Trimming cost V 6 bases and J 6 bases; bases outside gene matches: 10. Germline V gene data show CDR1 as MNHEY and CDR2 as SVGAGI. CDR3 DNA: TGTGCCAGCAGGACCGTTAGCGGGGTCGGCGAGCAGTACTTC. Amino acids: CASRTVSGVGEQYF.

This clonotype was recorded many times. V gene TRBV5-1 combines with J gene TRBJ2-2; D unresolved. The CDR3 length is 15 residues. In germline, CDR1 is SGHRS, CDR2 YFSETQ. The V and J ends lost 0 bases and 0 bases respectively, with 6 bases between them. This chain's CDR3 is CASSLVGSNTGELFF. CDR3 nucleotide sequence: TGCGCCAGCAGCTTGGTGGGGTCGAACACCGGGGAGCTGTTTTTT.

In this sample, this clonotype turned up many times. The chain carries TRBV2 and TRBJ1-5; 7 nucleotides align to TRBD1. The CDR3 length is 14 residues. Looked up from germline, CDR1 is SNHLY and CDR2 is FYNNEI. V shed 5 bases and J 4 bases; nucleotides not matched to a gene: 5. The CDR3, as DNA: TGTGCCAGCAGTCAATCACAGGGGAATCAGCCCCAGCATTTT. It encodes CASSQSQGNQPQHF. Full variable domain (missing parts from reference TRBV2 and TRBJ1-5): EPEVTQTPSHQVTQMGQEVILRCVPISNHLYFYWYRQILGQKVEFLVSFYNNEISEKSEIFDDQFSVERPDGSNFTLKIRSTKLEDSAMYFCASSQSQGNQPQHFGDGTRLSIL.

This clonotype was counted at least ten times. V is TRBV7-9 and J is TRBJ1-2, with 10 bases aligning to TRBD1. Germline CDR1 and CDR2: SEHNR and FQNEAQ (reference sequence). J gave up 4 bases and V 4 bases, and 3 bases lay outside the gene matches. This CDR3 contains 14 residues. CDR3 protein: CASSSDRGLYGYTF. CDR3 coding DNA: TGTGCCAGCAGCTCTGACAGGGGGCTCTATGGCTACACCTTC.

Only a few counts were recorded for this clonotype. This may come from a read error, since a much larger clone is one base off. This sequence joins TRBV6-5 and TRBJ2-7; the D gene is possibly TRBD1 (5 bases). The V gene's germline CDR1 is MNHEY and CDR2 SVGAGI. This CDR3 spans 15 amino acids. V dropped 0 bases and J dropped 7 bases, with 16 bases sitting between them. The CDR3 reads CASSYSHAQAGEQYF. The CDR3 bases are TGTGCCAGCAGTTACTCGCACGCACAGGCTGGGGAGCAGTACTTC.

CDR3 coding DNA: TGTGCCAGTAGTATCAGGGACGAGCAGTACTTC. Translation gives CASSIRDEQYF. The rearrangement links TRBV19 to TRBJ2-7; D is perhaps TRBD1 (5 bases). Trimming shortened V by 3 bases and J by 5 bases, and 5 bases separated the two germline ends. Germline assignment: CDR1 LNHDA and CDR2 SQIVND (reference sequence). There are 11 residues in the CDR3.

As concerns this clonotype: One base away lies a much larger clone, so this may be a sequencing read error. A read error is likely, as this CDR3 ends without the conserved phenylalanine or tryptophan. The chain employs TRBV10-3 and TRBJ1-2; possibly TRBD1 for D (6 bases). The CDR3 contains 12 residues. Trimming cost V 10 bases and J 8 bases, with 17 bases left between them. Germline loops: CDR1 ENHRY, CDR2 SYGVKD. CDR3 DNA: TGTGCCAGCAAACTCAGGGGAGGAGGCTACACCCTC. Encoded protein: CASKLRGGGYTL.

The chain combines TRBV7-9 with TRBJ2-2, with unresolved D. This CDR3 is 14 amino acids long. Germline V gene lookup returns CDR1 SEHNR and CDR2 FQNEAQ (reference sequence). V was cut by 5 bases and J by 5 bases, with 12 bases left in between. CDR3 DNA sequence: TGTGCCAGCAGCCCCCCGCTGAATACCGGGGAGCTGTTTTTT. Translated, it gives CASSPPLNTGELFF.

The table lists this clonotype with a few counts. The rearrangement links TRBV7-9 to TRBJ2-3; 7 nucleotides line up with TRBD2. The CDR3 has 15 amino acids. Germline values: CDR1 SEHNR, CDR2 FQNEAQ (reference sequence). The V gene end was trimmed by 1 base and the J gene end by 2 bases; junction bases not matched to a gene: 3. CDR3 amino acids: CASSLGGGLTDTQYF. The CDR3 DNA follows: TGTGCCAGCAGCTTAGGGGGAGGGCTCACAGATACGCAGTATTTT.

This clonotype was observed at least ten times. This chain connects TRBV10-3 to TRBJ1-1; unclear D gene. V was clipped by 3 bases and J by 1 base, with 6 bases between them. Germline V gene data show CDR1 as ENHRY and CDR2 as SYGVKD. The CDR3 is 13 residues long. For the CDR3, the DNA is TGTGCCATCAGTGATCAAGGGAACACTGAAGCTTTCTTT. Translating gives CAISDQGNTEAFF.

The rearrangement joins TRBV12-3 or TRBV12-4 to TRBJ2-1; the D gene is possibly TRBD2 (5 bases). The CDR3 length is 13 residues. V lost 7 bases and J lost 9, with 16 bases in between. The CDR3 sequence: CASTSGLAGEQFF. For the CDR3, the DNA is TGTGCCAGCACCTCGGGCCTAGCCGGTGAGCAGTTCTTC.

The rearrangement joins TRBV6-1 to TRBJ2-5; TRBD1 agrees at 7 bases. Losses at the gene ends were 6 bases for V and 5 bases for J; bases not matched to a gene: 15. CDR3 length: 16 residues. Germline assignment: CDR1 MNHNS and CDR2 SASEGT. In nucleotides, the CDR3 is TGTGCCAGCAGACATACCGGGACAGCGCTGTGGGAGACCCAGTACTTC. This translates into CASRHTGTALWETQYF.

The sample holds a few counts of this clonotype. CDR3 in amino acids: CASSVDASGNTIYF. CDR3 nucleotide sequence: TGTGCCAGCAGCGTAGATGCTTCCGGAAACACCATATATTTT. V usage is TRBV9 and J usage is TRBJ1-3; the D is unclear. CDR3 length: 14 residues. The germline V and J ends were trimmed by 0 bases and 4 bases, with 8 bases remaining between them. Germline V gene lookup returns CDR1 SGDLS and CDR2 YYNGEE.

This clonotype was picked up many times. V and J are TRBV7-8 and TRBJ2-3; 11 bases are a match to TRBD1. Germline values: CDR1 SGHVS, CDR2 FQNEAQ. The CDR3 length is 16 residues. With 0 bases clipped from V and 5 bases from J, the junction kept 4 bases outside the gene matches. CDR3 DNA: TGTGCCAGCAGCTTAGCGCCTGGGACAGGGGGAGATACGCAGTATTTT. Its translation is CASSLAPGTGGDTQYF.

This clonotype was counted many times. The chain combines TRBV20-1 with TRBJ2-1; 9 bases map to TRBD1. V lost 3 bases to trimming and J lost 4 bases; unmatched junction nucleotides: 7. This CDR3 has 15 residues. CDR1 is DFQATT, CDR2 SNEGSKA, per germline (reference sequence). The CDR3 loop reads CSASPPDRGYNEQFF. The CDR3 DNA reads TGCAGTGCTAGCCCGCCGGACAGGGGATACAATGAGCAGTTCTTC.

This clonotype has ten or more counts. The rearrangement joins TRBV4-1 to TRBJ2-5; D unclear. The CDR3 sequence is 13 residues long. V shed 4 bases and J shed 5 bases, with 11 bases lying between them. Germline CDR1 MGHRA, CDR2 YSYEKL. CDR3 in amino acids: CASSLLLVETQYF. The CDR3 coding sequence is TGCGCCAGCAGCCTACTCCTCGTGGAGACCCAGTACTTC.

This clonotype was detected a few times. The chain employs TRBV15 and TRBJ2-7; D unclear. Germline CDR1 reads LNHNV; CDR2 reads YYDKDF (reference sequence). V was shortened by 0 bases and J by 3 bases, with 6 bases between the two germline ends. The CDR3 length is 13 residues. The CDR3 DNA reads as TGTGCCACCAGCAGAGATCTACACTACGAGCAGTACTTC. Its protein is CATSRDLHYEQYF.

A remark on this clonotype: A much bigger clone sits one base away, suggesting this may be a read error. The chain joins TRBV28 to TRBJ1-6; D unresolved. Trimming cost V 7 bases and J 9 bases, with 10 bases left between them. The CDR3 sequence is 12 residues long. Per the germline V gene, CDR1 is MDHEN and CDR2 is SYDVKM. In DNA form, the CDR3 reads TGTGCCAGCACCCGTGGGAGTTCACCCCTCCACTTT. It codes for CASTRGSSPLHF.

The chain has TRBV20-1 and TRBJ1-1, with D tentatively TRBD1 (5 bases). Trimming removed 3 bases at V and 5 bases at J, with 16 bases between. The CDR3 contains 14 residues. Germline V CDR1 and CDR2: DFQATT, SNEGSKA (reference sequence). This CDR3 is CSASEGRVKTEAFF. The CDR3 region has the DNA TGCAGTGCTAGTGAGGGGAGGGTAAAAACTGAAGCTTTCTTT.

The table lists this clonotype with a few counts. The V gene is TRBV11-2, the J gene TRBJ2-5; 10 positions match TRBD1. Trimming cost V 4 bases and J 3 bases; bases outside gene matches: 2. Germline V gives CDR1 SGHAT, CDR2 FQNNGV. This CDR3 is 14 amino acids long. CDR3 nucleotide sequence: TGTGCCAGCAGCTCCGGGACAGGGGAAGAGACCCAGTACTTC. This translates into CASSSGTGEETQYF.

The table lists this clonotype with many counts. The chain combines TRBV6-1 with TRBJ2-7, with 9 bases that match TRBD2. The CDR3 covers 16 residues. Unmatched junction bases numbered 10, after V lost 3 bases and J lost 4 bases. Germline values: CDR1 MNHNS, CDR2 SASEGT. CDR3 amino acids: CASSETSGLLPYEQYF. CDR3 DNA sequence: TGTGCCAGCAGTGAGACTAGCGGATTGCTCCCATACGAGCAGTACTTC.

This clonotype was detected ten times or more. CDR3 loop: CASSPWTGNTGELFF. CDR3 in DNA: TGTGCCAGCAGCCCGTGGACAGGGAACACCGGGGAGCTGTTTTTT. V usage is TRBV11-2 and J usage is TRBJ2-2; 7 positions agree with TRBD1. The CDR3 is made up of 15 amino acids. Trimming removed 5 bases from V and 1 base from J; junction bases left unmatched: 4. CDR1 SGHAT and CDR2 FQNNGV come from the germline V gene.

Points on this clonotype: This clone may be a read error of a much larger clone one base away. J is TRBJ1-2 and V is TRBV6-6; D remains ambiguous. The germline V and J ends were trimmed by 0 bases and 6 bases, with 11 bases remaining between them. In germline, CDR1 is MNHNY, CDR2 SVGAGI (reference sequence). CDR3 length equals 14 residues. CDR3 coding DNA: TGTGCCAGCAGTTACTCACAGAGTTCGCATGGCTACACCTTC. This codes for CASSYSQSSHGYTF.

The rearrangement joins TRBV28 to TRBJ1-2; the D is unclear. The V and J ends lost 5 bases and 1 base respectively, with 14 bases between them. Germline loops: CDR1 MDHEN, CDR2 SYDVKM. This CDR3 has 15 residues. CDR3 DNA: TGTGCCAGCAGTCCCGAGCGGGTGGGTAACTATGGCTACACCTTC. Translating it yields CASSPERVGNYGYTF.

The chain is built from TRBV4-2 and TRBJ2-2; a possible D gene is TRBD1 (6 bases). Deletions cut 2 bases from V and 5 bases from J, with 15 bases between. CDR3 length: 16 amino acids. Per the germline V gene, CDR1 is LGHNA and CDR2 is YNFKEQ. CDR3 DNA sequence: TGTGCCAGCAGCCAACCACAGGGTTTGGAGACCGGGGAGCTGTTTTTT. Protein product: CASSQPQGLETGELFF.

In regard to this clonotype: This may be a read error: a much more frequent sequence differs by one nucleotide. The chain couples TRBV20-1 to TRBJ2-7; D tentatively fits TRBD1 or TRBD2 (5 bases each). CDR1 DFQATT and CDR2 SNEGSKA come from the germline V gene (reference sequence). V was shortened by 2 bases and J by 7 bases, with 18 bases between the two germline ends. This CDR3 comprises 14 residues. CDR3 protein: CSARNPGKGLEQYF. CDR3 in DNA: TGCAGTGCTAGAAACCCGGGAAAGGGGTTGGAGCAGTACTTC.

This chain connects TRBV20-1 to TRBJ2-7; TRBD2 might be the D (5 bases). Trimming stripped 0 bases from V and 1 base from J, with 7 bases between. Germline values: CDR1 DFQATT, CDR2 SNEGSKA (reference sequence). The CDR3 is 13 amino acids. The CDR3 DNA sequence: TGCAGTGCTAGAGATGGAGGATCCTACGAGCAGTACTTC. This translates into CSARDGGSYEQYF.

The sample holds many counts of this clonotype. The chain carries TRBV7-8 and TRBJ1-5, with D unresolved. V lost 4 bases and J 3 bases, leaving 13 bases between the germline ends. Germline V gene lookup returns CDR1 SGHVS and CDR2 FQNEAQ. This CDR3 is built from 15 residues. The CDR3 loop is CASSSRTGNNQPQHF. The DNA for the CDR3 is TGTGCCAGCAGCTCGAGGACGGGAAACAATCAGCCCCAGCATTTT.

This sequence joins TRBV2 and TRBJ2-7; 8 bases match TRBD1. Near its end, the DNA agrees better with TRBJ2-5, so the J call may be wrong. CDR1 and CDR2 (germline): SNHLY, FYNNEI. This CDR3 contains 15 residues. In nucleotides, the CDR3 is TGTGCCAGCAGTGAACGTGGACAGGGTCAAGAGACCCAGTACTTC. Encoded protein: CASSERGQGQETQYF.

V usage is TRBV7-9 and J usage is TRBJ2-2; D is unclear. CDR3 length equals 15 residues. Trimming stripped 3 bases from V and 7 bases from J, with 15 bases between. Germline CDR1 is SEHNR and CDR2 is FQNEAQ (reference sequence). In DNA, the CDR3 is TGTGCCAGCAGCTTCCTCCCCCCGAGTGTCGGGGAGCTGTTTTTT. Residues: CASSFLPPSVGELFF.